This note documents a single TCR beta chain sequence. Its specificity is unknown. The treatment was: 15 to 20 received Ad26.COV2.S at low or high dose, single or two shots; about five received placebo; per-sample allocation not given. The investigators took samples on day 63 after the first vaccine or placebo injection. An Ad26 vector that expressed Wuhan-strain SARS-CoV-2 spike constituted the vaccine. The data derive from a study of Ad26.COV2.S vaccination and SARS-CoV-2 variants. Across the study: Once or twice, 56 days apart, Ad26.COV2.S was delivered intramuscularly.

Germline-derived CDR1 and CDR2 are SGHRS and YFSETQ. Trimming took 6 bases from V and 1 from J, leaving 16 bases between them. The CDR3 totals 15 residues. Study-wide results and limits: For non-spike TCRs, breadth in vaccine recipients resembled that in placebo recipients. Total T cell responses may have been underestimated by the TCR breadth and depth analyses.

Repertoires were generated with immunoSEQ multiplex PCR, while TCRdb's copy carries only in-frame clones and drops some. The table has 350,000 to 400,000 clones, around nine tenths seen once. The J gene is TRBJ1-2, the V gene TRBV5-1; D gene unclear. Here the sequenced sample was peripheral blood, taken in a trial of Ad26.COV2.S vaccine versus placebo. The receptor's source is a person aged 18-65 years who received the Ad26.COV2.S COVID-19 vaccine or a placebo. CDR3 DNA sequence: TGCGCCAGCACCCCGTCCCCAGAGATTAACTATGGCTACACCTTC. Its protein is CASTPSPEINYGYTF.